Below, one TCR beta chain is given with its context. Sequencing was performed with immunoSEQ multiplex PCR; in TCRdb, only in-frame clones are kept and a portion is missing. The table has approximately 120,000 clones, roughly 86% seen once. This sample is part of a study of T cell responses to AZD1222 COVID-19 vaccine. V lost 5 bases, J lost 5 bases, and 18 bases lay in between. Per the germline V gene, CDR1 is LNHNV and CDR2 is YYDKDF (reference sequence). The CDR3 consists of 15 residues. The sequence was obtained from an adult who received the AZD1222 COVID-19 vaccine. The material was peripheral blood, obtained 28 days after the second AZD1222 dose. The chain joins TRBV15 to TRBJ2-5, with a tentative D call TRBD2 (5 bases). The CDR3: CATSSGPGEKETQYF. In nucleotides, the CDR3 is TGTGCCACCAGCTCTGGGCCCGGGGAAAAGGAGACCCAGTACTTC.